This T cell receptor (beta chain) was profiled in a study of CD8 T cells in ankylosing spondylitis. Study-wide points: Ankylosing spondylitis blood seemed to carry a telltale TCR beta motif made of about 8 highly homologous variants. Past research had described some motif variants in reactive arthritis synovial fluid and blood.

The ends were cut back, 3 bases at V and 4 bases at J, with 10 bases in the middle. The V gene's germline CDR1 is DFQATT and CDR2 SNEGSKA (reference sequence). The CDR3 totals 12 residues. Details on this clonotype: The antigen remains undetermined.

TCRdb fed the 5' RACE reads into MiXCR, producing one record per CDR3 protein. The data contain 200,000 to 300,000 distinct CDR3 sequences, 20% to 30% of them singletons. This sequence joins TRBV20-1 and TRBJ2-7; D remains ambiguous. Material for sequencing was blood, either unsorted or a sorted T cell fraction (not recorded which). The clonotype comes from a male donor with ankylosing spondylitis or in good health (not recorded which). The CDR3 here is CSASTRKYEQYF. In DNA form, the CDR3 reads TGCAGTGCTAGTACCAGGAAGTACGAGCAGTACTTC.